This T cell receptor beta chain was found in a study of blood T cell repertoires in COVID-19. Original analysis: Reference gene primers were amplified, and this amplification served to estimate nucleated cell counts. The data were produced by immunoSEQ multiplex PCR, yet TCRdb's version contains in-frame clones alone and is incomplete. V, J and clone size were drawn from that table, and D and trimming were deduced from the DNA. The sample holds just over 350,000 clones, about 86% seen once. One Seattle source followed patients from active infection through their disease course. Regarding this clone: One end of the junction does not line up with germline, which may come from a read error.

Sequencing was performed on peripheral blood. This receptor was identified in a woman aged 55-69 years with COVID-19, enrolled during active disease.

CDR3 region: CAIKNQEGGLLF. The CDR3 DNA reads as TGTGCCATCAAGAATCAGGAGGGAGGCCTTCTCTTT. The chain combines TRBV10-3 with TRBJ1-1; D call uncertain. Germline V CDR1 and CDR2: ENHRY, SYGVKD. CDR3 size: 12 residues.